The 20 T cell receptor beta chains listed next were all sequenced from one sample in a study of T cells after yellow fever vaccination. Via MiXCR, TCRdb re-called the 5' RACE reads, giving one row per CDR3 protein. The profile covers some 250,000 distinct CDR3 sequences, with about 7% appearing a single time and around 0.9% taken by the ten largest. The sample in question was CD4+ T cells sorted from PBMCs, obtained 15 days after the yellow fever booster vaccination. All receptors come from a man under 40 who received the YFV17D yellow fever vaccine.

The V call is TRBV20-1, the J call TRBJ1-4; the D is unclear. CDR1 and CDR2 (germline): DFQATT, SNEGSKA (reference sequence). The CDR3 totals 14 residues. V was pared by 0 bases and J by 4 bases, with 9 bases between. The CDR3 region is CSAREVLDNEKLFF. CDR3 DNA: TGCAGTGCTAGAGAGGTGCTGGATAATGAAAAACTGTTTTTT.

This clonotype was seen many times. The chain couples TRBV12-3 or TRBV12-4 to TRBJ2-2; D gene unclear. Trimming took off 5 bases at V and 0 bases at J, with 10 bases between the two ends. The CDR3 totals 15 residues. CDR3 sequence (DNA): TGTGCCAGCAGTCCTCGGGTCTCGAACACCGGGGAGCTGTTTTTT. This translates into CASSPRVSNTGELFF.

This chain connects TRBV7-2 to TRBJ2-5, with D perhaps TRBD1 (6 bases). V was cut by 4 bases and J by 2 bases, with 14 bases left in between. Germline loops: CDR1 SGHTA, CDR2 FQGNSA. The CDR3 has 15 amino acids. The CDR3 DNA reads TGTGCCAGCAGCTGGGCAGGGGTAATACAAGAGACCCAGTACTTC. Translating gives CASSWAGVIQETQYF.

The table lists this clonotype with many counts. V is TRBV5-1 and J is TRBJ2-1; possible D gene TRBD2, 5 bases. Germline V gene data show CDR1 as SGHRS and CDR2 as YFSETQ. This CDR3 spans 16 amino acids. V was trimmed by 0 bases and J by 4 bases, leaving 14 bases between them. The CDR3 bases are TGCGCCAGCAGCTTGGTGCAGCGCGGGCAATACAATGAGCAGTTCTTC. The encoded protein is CASSLVQRGQYNEQFF. Full variable domain (remainder filled in from reference TRBV5-1 and TRBJ2-1): KAGVTQTPRYLIKTRGQQVTLSCSPISGHRSVSWYQQTPGQGLQFLFEYFSETQRNKGNFPGRFSGRQFSNSRSEMNVSTLELGDSALYLCASSLVQRGQYNEQFFGPGTRLTVL.

A single count supports this clonotype. Compared with germline, one end of the junction differs, possibly owing to a read error. The V gene is TRBV9, the J gene TRBJ2-5, with D possibly being TRBD1 (6 bases). CDR3 length: 17 residues. Per germline, CDR1 SGDLS and CDR2 YYNGEE. DNA for the CDR3: TGTCCCAGCAGCGTAGCCCCCTCGGGGCAGGGGAAAGAGACCCAGTACTTC. It encodes CPSSVAPSGQGKETQYF.

The V and J genes are TRBV7-2 and TRBJ2-7, with TRBD2 matching over 12 bases. Germline V gene lookup returns CDR1 SGHTA and CDR2 FQGNSA. The CDR3 sequence is 14 residues long. After removal of 5 bases from V and 3 bases from J, the junction contained 2 bases not matched to a gene. The CDR3 loop reads CASSAGLAGYEQYF. The CDR3 coding sequence is TGTGCCAGCAGCGCGGGACTAGCGGGCTACGAGCAGTACTTC.

In its sample, this clonotype was seen a few times. This chain connects TRBV12-3 or TRBV12-4 to TRBJ2-7; TRBD1 is a possible D gene (6 bases). V was pared by 8 bases and J by 1 base, with 18 bases between. This CDR3 has 15 amino acids. The CDR3 here is CASLLQRGSSYEQYF. CDR3 coding DNA: TGTGCCAGCCTCCTCCAGAGGGGGAGTTCCTACGAGCAGTACTTC.

This clonotype has ten or more counts. The V gene is TRBV5-1, the J gene TRBJ2-1; 8 bases are shared with TRBD1. The CDR3 sequence is 13 residues long. V shed 4 bases and J 9 bases; nucleotides not matched to a gene: 6. Germline V gene data show CDR1 as SGHRS and CDR2 as YFSETQ. The CDR3 reads CASSGGQVLEQFF. The CDR3 DNA reads as TGCGCCAGCAGCGGGGGACAGGTCCTTGAGCAGTTCTTC.

At least ten counts were recorded for this clonotype. The chain recombines TRBV28 with TRBJ1-2, with 11 bases identical to TRBD1. Trimming at V came to 7 bases and at J to 3 bases, leaving 7 bases not matched to a gene. CDR1 and CDR2 from the germline V gene are MDHEN and SYDVKM. The CDR3 contains 15 residues. The CDR3 reads CASTSGTGGDYGYTF. CDR3 bases: TGTGCCAGCACCTCGGGGACAGGGGGGGACTATGGCTACACCTTC.

In its sample, this clonotype was seen a few times. The rearrangement links TRBV14 to TRBJ2-1, with a tentative D call TRBD2 (6 bases). The CDR3 extends over 14 amino acids. Per the germline V gene, CDR1 is SGHDN and CDR2 is FVKESK. V lost 4 bases and J lost 9, with 16 bases in between. CDR3 residues: CASSLGGPFGEQFF. As DNA, the CDR3 is TGTGCCAGCAGCCTGGGGGGACCCTTCGGTGAGCAGTTCTTC. Based on the CDR3 plus reference TRBV14 and TRBJ2-1, the full variable domain is EAGVTQFPSHSVIEKGQTVTLRCDPISGHDNLYWYRRVMGKEIKFLLHFVKESKQDESGMPNNRFLAERTGGTYSTLKVQPAELEDSGVYFCASSLGGPFGEQFFGPGTRLTVL.

This clonotype was counted many times. The chain links TRBV12-3 or TRBV12-4 to TRBJ2-1; 11 bases align to TRBD1. The CDR3 spans 13 residues. After removal of 7 bases from V and 9 bases from J, the junction contained 5 bases not matched to a gene. The CDR3 loop reads CASTLDRGLEQFF. In DNA form, the CDR3 reads TGTGCCAGCACCTTGGACAGGGGGCTTGAGCAGTTCTTC.

The rearrangement uses TRBV5-5 and TRBJ2-5; D unclear. Trimming stripped 3 bases from V and 7 bases from J, with 13 bases between. The germline V gene encodes CDR1 SGHKS and CDR2 YYEKEE (reference sequence). This CDR3 comprises 13 residues. Written as DNA, the CDR3 is TGTGCCAGCAGCTCTCTGTCGGAAGGGACCCAGTACTTC. Translation gives CASSSLSEGTQYF.

This clonotype showed up many times. The CDR3 DNA is TGCGCCAGCAGCCAAGATAGGGGCGGCGGTCAGCCCCAGCATTTT. Encoded protein: CASSQDRGGGQPQHF. The gene calls are TRBV4-3 and TRBJ1-5; possible D gene TRBD1, 5 bases. The CDR3 is 15 residues long. Germline assignment: CDR1 LGHNA and CDR2 YSLEER. Trimming stripped 0 bases from V and 6 bases from J, with 12 bases between.

The genes are TRBV24-1 and TRBJ2-7, with 8 nucleotides matching TRBD1. CDR1 and CDR2 from the germline V gene are KGHDR and SFDVKD. The trim removed 8 bases at V and 4 bases at J, leaving 6 bases unmatched. The CDR3 is 13 residues long. The CDR3 protein is CATNQGAGYEQYF. The CDR3 DNA sequence: TGTGCCACCAACCAGGGGGCGGGGTACGAGCAGTACTTC.

The chain joins TRBV11-2 to TRBJ2-3; D gene uncertain. This CDR3 is 15 amino acids long. Per the germline V gene, CDR1 is SGHAT and CDR2 is FQNNGV. Trimming took off 0 bases at V and 2 bases at J, with 9 bases between the two ends. CDR3 amino acids: CASSLDPQPTDTQYF. CDR3 nucleotides: TGTGCCAGCAGCTTAGATCCCCAGCCCACAGATACGCAGTATTTT.

V usage is TRBV29-1 and J usage is TRBJ2-3; D tentatively reads TRBD1 or TRBD2 (5 bases each). Between the trimmed V and J ends, which lost 2 bases and 0 bases, there was a span of 18 bases. The CDR3 loop spans 17 amino acids. Germline lookup yields CDR1 SQVTM and CDR2 ANQGSEA. This CDR3 reads CSVEPGPRYDSTDTQYF. CDR3 coding DNA: TGCAGCGTTGAACCGGGACCGCGATACGATAGCACAGATACGCAGTATTTT.

This clonotype has ten or more counts. V usage is TRBV12-3 or TRBV12-4 and J usage is TRBJ2-7; 10 bases align to TRBD1. The CDR3 loop spans 14 amino acids. After removal of 5 bases from V and 3 bases from J, the junction contained 4 bases not matched to a gene. The chain's CDR3 is CASSPRTGGYEQYF. DNA of the CDR3: TGTGCCAGCAGTCCGAGGACAGGGGGCTACGAGCAGTACTTC.

This clonotype was picked up a small number of times. The gene calls are TRBV24-1 and TRBJ2-1; the D gene is possibly TRBD1 (6 bases). This CDR3 comprises 18 residues. Germline V CDR1 and CDR2: KGHDR, SFDVKD. The germline V and J ends were trimmed by 4 bases and 0 bases, with 18 bases remaining between them. The CDR3 DNA sequence: TGTGCCACCAGTGACCGAATCACCAGGGGTAGCTCCTACAATGAGCAGTTCTTC. It encodes CATSDRITRGSSYNEQFF.

This chain's CDR3 is CASSSPSFSETQYF. The CDR3 region has the DNA TGTGCCAGCAGTTCCCCGTCCTTTTCGGAGACCCAGTACTTC. The rearrangement joins TRBV6-5 to TRBJ2-5; D remains unclear. Germline CDR1 is MNHEY and CDR2 is SVGAGI. The ends were cut back, 4 bases at V and 5 bases at J, with 14 bases in the middle. The CDR3 length is 14 residues.

This clonotype was seen at least ten times. V is TRBV28 and J is TRBJ2-5; perhaps TRBD1 as D (6 bases). The germline CDR1 and CDR2 sequences are MDHEN and SYDVKM. V was trimmed by 7 bases and J by 3 bases, leaving 12 bases between them. The CDR3 consists of 13 residues. The chain's CDR3 is CASTDSEEETQYF. In DNA, the CDR3 is TGTGCCAGCACGGACAGCGAGGAAGAGACCCAGTACTTC.